One and the same sample provided the 16 T cell receptor beta chains below, sequenced in a study of blood T cell repertoires in COVID-19. The data were produced by immunoSEQ multiplex PCR, yet TCRdb's version contains in-frame clones alone and is incomplete. The sample has about 200,000 clones, 70% to 90% seen once. Sequencing input: peripheral blood. These receptors came from a man aged 50 or older with COVID-19, enrolled during active disease.

The chain links TRBV28 to TRBJ1-2; D is perhaps TRBD1 (6 bases). Germline V gene data show CDR1 as MDHEN and CDR2 as SYDVKM. The CDR3 has 15 amino acids. V dropped 3 bases and J dropped 2 bases, with 13 bases sitting between them. The chain's CDR3 is CASSLTGRINYGYTF. Written as DNA, the CDR3 is TGTGCCAGCAGTTTGACAGGCAGGATAAACTATGGCTACACCTTC.

V and J are TRBV19 and TRBJ1-2, with 9 bases identical to TRBD1. CDR3 size: 20 residues. Trimming cost V 5 bases and J 5 bases; bases outside gene matches: 24. CDR1 and CDR2 (germline): LNHDA, SQIVND (reference sequence). As DNA, the CDR3 is TGTGCCAGTAGTTTCCGGGACAGGGACGGCCTTCCCCAAAGCATATATGGCTACACCTTC. Translating it yields CASSFRDRDGLPQSIYGYTF.

This chain joins TRBV6-5 and TRBJ1-1, with D uncertain. Trimming removed 0 bases at V and 3 bases at J, with 8 bases between. The CDR3 runs 14 residues. Looked up from germline, CDR1 is MNHEY and CDR2 is SVGAGI. The CDR3 sequence is CASSYSSRDTEAFF. The DNA for the CDR3 is TGTGCCAGCAGTTACTCGAGTCGGGACACTGAAGCTTTCTTT.

The V and J genes are TRBV9 and TRBJ2-5, with 11 positions matching TRBD1. The CDR3 runs 18 residues. Per the germline V gene, CDR1 is SGDLS and CDR2 is YYNGEE. V lost 0 bases, J lost 2 bases, and 9 bases stayed unmatched. CDR3 amino acids: CASSVGDRGSVIQETQYF. CDR3 bases: TGTGCCAGCAGCGTAGGGGACAGGGGGTCCGTGATTCAAGAGACCCAGTACTTC.

This clone was seen once. The chain has TRBV5-6 and TRBJ2-7; tentative D call: TRBD2 (6 bases). The germline V gene has CDR1 SGHDT and CDR2 YYEEEE. This CDR3 is built from 15 residues. The V and J ends lost 4 bases and 7 bases respectively, with 21 bases between them. The CDR3 is CASSPRAGRGREQYF. CDR3 DNA: TGTGCCAGCAGCCCCCGCGCCGGGAGAGGGAGGGAGCAGTACTTC.

The V gene is TRBV6-6, the J gene TRBJ1-6; no reliable D call. Germline assignment: CDR1 MNHNY and CDR2 SVGAGI (reference sequence). The V end was cut by 8 bases, the J end by 3 bases, with 8 bases between. The CDR3 is 13 residues long. This chain's CDR3 is CASWAHYNSPLHF. The CDR3 DNA follows: TGTGCCAGCTGGGCCCACTATAATTCACCCCTCCACTTT.

The chain is built from TRBV30 and TRBJ1-5, with D tentatively TRBD1 (6 bases). The V gene's germline CDR1 is GTSNPN and CDR2 SVGIG (reference sequence). The CDR3 has 13 amino acids. Deletions cut 1 base from V and 4 bases from J, with 8 bases between. The CDR3 DNA reads as TGTGCCTGGAGTGGCAGGGGTAATCAGCCCCAGCATTTT. This gives the protein CAWSGRGNQPQHF.

The CDR3 loop reads CASSQDTGVGEQFF. The CDR3 nucleotides read TGTGCCAGCAGCCAGGATACAGGGGTTGGTGAGCAGTTCTTC. The V gene is TRBV7-9, the J gene TRBJ2-1; TRBD1 aligns across 7 bases. The CDR3 consists of 14 residues. V was clipped by 5 bases and J by 9 bases; unmatched bases: 10. Germline lookup yields CDR1 SEHNR and CDR2 FQNEAQ (reference sequence).

Here the CDR3 reads CASSVTGPQKVNTEAFF. As DNA, the CDR3 is TGCGCCAGCAGCGTGACAGGGCCTCAAAAAGTGAACACTGAAGCTTTCTTT. The chain is built from TRBV5-1 and TRBJ1-1; TRBD1 matches 7 bases. Unmatched junction bases numbered 12, after V lost 4 bases and J lost 0 bases. The CDR3 is 17 amino acids. Germline loops: CDR1 SGHRS, CDR2 YFSETQ.

The chain carries TRBV5-1 and TRBJ1-1; 8 bases map to TRBD1. Germline assignment: CDR1 SGHRS and CDR2 YFSETQ. The CDR3 has 13 residues. Trimming took 5 bases from V and 4 from J; bases not matched to a gene: 4. CDR3 in amino acids: CASRRGQGTEAFF. In DNA form, the CDR3 reads TGCGCCAGCAGACGAGGACAGGGCACTGAAGCTTTCTTT. The full variable domain, its missing parts supplied by reference TRBV5-1 and TRBJ1-1, is KAGVTQTPRYLIKTRGQQVTLSCSPISGHRSVSWYQQTPGQGLQFLFEYFSETQRNKGNFPGRFSGRQFSNSRSEMNVSTLELGDSALYLCASRRGQGTEAFFGQGTRLTVV.

The V gene is TRBV11-2, the J gene TRBJ2-3, with 7 bases matching TRBD2. Looked up from germline, CDR1 is SGHAT and CDR2 is FQNNGV. V lost 2 bases and J lost 3; bases outside the gene matches: 5. The CDR3 sequence is 15 residues long. CDR3 protein: CASSLWAGATDTQYF. For the CDR3, the DNA is TGTGCCAGCAGCTTATGGGCGGGAGCGACAGATACGCAGTATTTT. Variable domain in full (rest from reference TRBV11-2 and TRBJ2-3): EAGVAQSPRYKIIEKRQSVAFWCNPISGHATLYWYQQILGQGPKLLIQFQNNGVVDDSQLPKDRFSAERLKGVDSTLKIQPAKLEDSAVYLCASSLWAGATDTQYFGPGTRLTVL.

This clone was recorded once. The V and J genes are TRBV5-4 and TRBJ2-5; D possibly corresponds to TRBD2 (5 bases). This CDR3 has 14 residues. CDR1 and CDR2 (germline): SGHNT, YYREEE (reference sequence). Trimming removed 0 bases from V and 5 bases from J, with 11 bases in between. CDR3 region: CASSLGGPRETQYF. The DNA of the CDR3 is TGTGCCAGCAGCTTGGGCGGGCCACGGGAGACCCAGTACTTC.

The rearrangement uses TRBV7-2 and TRBJ1-2; tentatively, D is TRBD1 (6 bases). Germline V CDR1 and CDR2: SGHTA, FQGNSA. With 1 base removed from V and 4 bases from J, the gap between germline ends came to 10 bases. The CDR3 consists of 14 residues. In DNA, the CDR3 is TGTGCCAGCAGCTTAGGCTCAGGGGTCTATGGCTACACCTTC. Protein product: CASSLGSGVYGYTF.

The chain carries TRBV5-4 and TRBJ2-5; D unresolved. The CDR3 has 13 residues. The ends were cut back, 4 bases at V and 6 bases at J, with 13 bases in the middle. The germline V gene has CDR1 SGHNT and CDR2 YYREEE (reference sequence). CDR3: CASSQVGTKTQYF. The CDR3 bases are TGTGCCAGCAGCCAGGTCGGCACGAAGACCCAGTACTTC.

The chain combines TRBV9 with TRBJ2-7; D is possibly TRBD1 (6 bases). The germline CDR1 and CDR2 sequences are SGDLS and YYNGEE. The CDR3 is 13 amino acids. Trimming stripped 4 bases from V and 7 bases from J, with 15 bases between. CDR3 in amino acids: CASSLAAGVEQYF. For the CDR3, the DNA is TGTGCCAGCAGCCTGGCGGCAGGGGTAGAGCAGTACTTC. Full variable domain (rest looked up from reference TRBV9 and TRBJ2-7): DSGVTQTPKHLITATGQRVTLRCSPRSGDLSVYWYQQSLDQGLQFLIQYYNGEERAKGNILERFSAQQFPDLHSELNLSSLELGDSALYFCASSLAAGVEQYFGPGTRLTVT.

This clone was found once. V gene TRBV11-2 combines with J gene TRBJ2-3; 7 bases fit TRBD2. The germline gives CDR1 SGHAT, CDR2 FQNNGV. The CDR3 sequence is 15 residues long. The trim removed 7 bases at V and 3 bases at J, leaving 10 bases unmatched. Written as DNA, the CDR3 is TGTGCCAGCATCCCCGGGCGGGAGAGGACAGATACGCAGTATTTT. Residues: CASIPGRERTDTQYF.